The 31 T cell receptor beta chains below all came from one sample that was sequenced in a study of Ad26.COV2.S vaccination and SARS-CoV-2 variants. The method was immunoSEQ multiplex PCR; TCRdb's version includes in-frame clones alone and lacks a portion of them. The sample carries 150,000 to 200,000 clones, roughly 87% recorded once. The source was peripheral blood, collected after recovery from COVID-19. The receptors derive from a human donor who had recovered from COVID-19.

This clone has more than one count but fewer than ten. The chain combines TRBV13 with TRBJ1-1; 7 positions match TRBD1. V shed 2 bases, J shed 5 bases, and the junction held 5 bases outside the gene matches. The length of the CDR3 is 14 residues. From germline, CDR1 is PRHDT and CDR2 FYEKMQ (reference sequence). Written as DNA, the CDR3 is TGTGCCAGCAGCTTACGGTTCAGGGGGACTGAAGCTTTCTTT. Translating gives CASSLRFRGTEAFF.

V and J are TRBV18 and TRBJ2-1; 8 nucleotides match TRBD1. The J segment lost 5 bases and the V segment lost 1 base, leaving 7 bases of the junction unmatched. CDR3 size: 16 residues. CDR1 and CDR2 from the germline V gene are KGHSH and LQKENI. The CDR3 DNA is TGTGCCAGCTCACCACTTCGACAGGGGTCTAACAATGAGCAGTTCTTC. Translated, it gives CASSPLRQGSNNEQFF.

This chain uses TRBV7-2 with TRBJ2-3, with a tentative D call TRBD2 (6 bases). With 1 base removed from V and 0 bases from J, the gap between germline ends came to 11 bases. The CDR3 is 16 amino acids. Germline CDR1 SGHTA, CDR2 FQGNSA. For the CDR3, the DNA is TGTGCCAGCAGCTTAGTGGGGGGAAGGAGCACAGATACGCAGTATTTT. It translates to CASSLVGGRSTDTQYF.

V usage is TRBV7-9 and J usage is TRBJ2-1; TRBD2 agrees at 14 bases. The germline gives CDR1 SEHNR, CDR2 FQNEAQ (reference sequence). The J segment lost 5 bases and the V segment lost 4 bases, leaving 7 bases of the junction unmatched. CDR3 length: 17 residues. The DNA for the CDR3 is TGTGCCAGCAGCTCGCGGACTAGCGGGGGGCCCGACAATGAGCAGTTCTTC. This translates into CASSSRTSGGPDNEQFF.

Regarding this clone: Other DNA sequences of this sample code for an identical CDR3. The chain combines TRBV7-9 with TRBJ1-1; no reliable D call. Trimming cost V 5 bases and J 1 base, with 8 bases left between them. Germline CDR1 reads SEHNR; CDR2 reads FQNEAQ (reference sequence). The CDR3 is made up of 13 amino acids. The CDR3 sequence is CASSLRGNTEAFF. The CDR3 DNA is TGTGCCAGCAGCCTTAGAGGGAACACTGAAGCTTTCTTT.

This chain uses TRBV5-1 with TRBJ2-3; D possibly corresponds to TRBD2 (5 bases). The germline V gene encodes CDR1 SGHRS and CDR2 YFSETQ. CDR3 length equals 15 residues. Trimming took 2 bases from V and 1 from J, leaving 11 bases between them. CDR3 in amino acids: CASSFLAPRTDTQYF. CDR3 coding DNA: TGCGCCAGCAGCTTTCTAGCTCCTCGCACAGATACGCAGTATTTT.

This clone has a handful of counts. V usage is TRBV19 and J usage is TRBJ1-5, with 7 bases matching TRBD1. This CDR3 has 17 residues. V lost 8 bases, J lost 1 base, and 14 bases stayed unmatched. Per germline, CDR1 LNHDA and CDR2 SQIVND (reference sequence). The DNA of the CDR3 is TGTGCCAGTCGAGACAGGGTACGCGGGAAAAGCAATCAGCCCCAGCATTTT. As protein: CASRDRVRGKSNQPQHF.

The chain has TRBV10-3 and TRBJ1-6; TRBD1 might be the D (5 bases). Deletions cut 2 bases from V and 10 bases from J, with 12 bases between. In germline, CDR1 is ENHRY, CDR2 SYGVKD. The CDR3 consists of 14 residues. CDR3 sequence: CAISEGQGGSPLHF. CDR3 sequence (DNA): TGTGCCATCAGTGAGGGGCAGGGTGGGTCACCCCTCCACTTT.

The chain links TRBV10-3 to TRBJ2-1, with 8 bases matching TRBD2. The CDR3 runs to 15 residues. The J segment lost 6 bases and the V segment lost 3 bases, leaving 7 bases of the junction unmatched. Germline assignment: CDR1 ENHRY and CDR2 SYGVKD. Here the CDR3 DNA reads TGTGCCATCAGTGAAGGGCGGGAGGAGGGCAATGAGCAGTTCTTC. As protein: CAISEGREEGNEQFF.

This clone was detected once. This chain joins TRBV10-1 and TRBJ2-6; 9 nucleotides line up with TRBD2. The CDR3 has 17 residues. In germline, CDR1 is WNHNN, CDR2 SYGVQD (reference sequence). Germline trimming cut 4 bases from V and 0 bases from J; bases unmatched to any gene: 4. The CDR3 DNA reads TGCGCCAGCAGTGGACTAGCGGATTCCTCTGGGGCCAACGTCCTGACTTTC. It encodes CASSGLADSSGANVLTF.

This chain connects TRBV11-2 to TRBJ2-3; perhaps TRBD2 as D (6 bases). CDR3 length: 17 residues. V gave up 3 bases and J gave up 0 bases, with 16 bases separating them. From germline, CDR1 is SGHAT and CDR2 FQNNGV. The CDR3 region is CASSFPPGRLSTDTQYF. The CDR3 region has the DNA TGTGCCAGCAGCTTCCCTCCTGGGAGGCTTAGCACAGATACGCAGTATTTT.

The chain has TRBV5-1 and TRBJ1-1; D is unresolved. This CDR3 contains 14 residues. Germline CDR1 reads SGHRS; CDR2 reads YFSETQ. V was shortened by 0 bases and J by 3 bases, with 9 bases between the two germline ends. In DNA, the CDR3 is TGCGCCAGCAGCTTGGCCGGGGAGGACACTGAAGCTTTCTTT. Amino acid sequence: CASSLAGEDTEAFF. Full variable domain (remainder filled in from reference TRBV5-1 and TRBJ1-1): KAGVTQTPRYLIKTRGQQVTLSCSPISGHRSVSWYQQTPGQGLQFLFEYFSETQRNKGNFPGRFSGRQFSNSRSEMNVSTLELGDSALYLCASSLAGEDTEAFFGQGTRLTVV.

The chain links TRBV27 to TRBJ2-3, with D unclear. V lost 3 bases and J lost 6, with 10 bases in between. CDR1 and CDR2 (germline): MNHEY, SMNVEV (reference sequence). The CDR3 is 13 amino acids. CDR3 DNA: TGTGCCAGCAGTTTCTCGGAAAGGGATACGCAGTATTTT. Translated, it gives CASSFSERDTQYF.

V usage is TRBV11-2 and J usage is TRBJ2-3; the match to TRBD2 covers 9 bases. The CDR3 contains 17 residues. V lost 5 bases to trimming and J lost 3 bases; unmatched junction nucleotides: 12. Germline V gene data show CDR1 as SGHAT and CDR2 as FQNNGV. CDR3 protein: CASSHISGRRGTDTQYF. The CDR3 DNA follows: TGTGCCAGCAGCCACATTAGCGGGAGAAGGGGTACAGATACGCAGTATTTT.

This chain joins TRBV25-1 and TRBJ1-3, with D perhaps TRBD1 (6 bases). This CDR3 comprises 17 residues. Between the trimmed V and J ends, which lost 7 bases and 5 bases, there was a span of 24 bases. Germline loops: CDR1 MGHDK, CDR2 SYGVNS. CDR3 nucleotide sequence: TGTGCCAGCATTATAAACCACAGGGAGGGTAGGAGAAACACCATATATTTT. Protein: CASIINHREGRRNTIYF.

CDR3 protein: CASTRTVTIYF. The CDR3 bases are TGTGCCAGCACCCGGACAGTCACCATATATTTT. The chain carries TRBV6-4 and TRBJ1-3; a possible D gene is TRBD1 (6 bases). Germline V gives CDR1 MRHNA, CDR2 SNTAGT. The V end was cut by 7 bases, the J end by 9 bases, with 10 bases between. This CDR3 comprises 11 residues.

The CDR3 sequence: CARPQETSWTAETQYF. The CDR3 nucleotides are TGTGCCAGACCCCAGGAGACTAGCTGGACGGCGGAGACCCAGTACTTC. The J gene is TRBJ2-5, the V gene TRBV5-4; 7 positions match TRBD2. The CDR3 consists of 16 residues. With V trimmed by 8 bases and J by 5 bases, 18 bases remained unmatched. Germline CDR1 and CDR2: SGHNT and YYREEE (reference sequence).

The gene calls are TRBV12-3 or TRBV12-4 and TRBJ2-1, with D hard to call. V was trimmed by 7 bases and J by 1 base, leaving 5 bases between them. This CDR3 spans 12 amino acids. Written as DNA, the CDR3 is TGTGCCAGCACCCCTTCCTACAATGAGCAGTTCTTC. Amino acid sequence: CASTPSYNEQFF.

The rearrangement uses TRBV7-3 and TRBJ1-5; TRBD1 agrees at 7 bases. Germline V gene sequence: CDR1 SGHTA, CDR2 FQGTGA. The CDR3 contains 17 residues. Unmatched junction bases numbered 15, after V lost 6 bases and J lost 4 bases. The DNA for the CDR3 is TGTGCCAGCAGAAAACTCGGGGACAGAATGGGTAATCAGCCCCAGCATTTT. Its translation: CASRKLGDRMGNQPQHF.

The chain combines TRBV12-3 or TRBV12-4 with TRBJ2-7, with D perhaps TRBD2 (5 bases). This CDR3 contains 12 residues. V was cut by 6 bases and J by 3 bases, with 9 bases left in between. The CDR3: CASSHTSYEQYF. The CDR3 DNA is TGTGCCAGCAGCCACACTAGCTACGAGCAGTACTTC.

The chain employs TRBV9 and TRBJ1-4; D ambiguous. Germline V lookup: CDR1 SGDLS, CDR2 YYNGEE. Trimming shortened V by 0 bases and J by 10 bases, and 13 bases separated the two germline ends. This CDR3 has 14 residues. The CDR3 DNA sequence: TGTGCCAGCAGCGTAGATCAGCAAGTCGGAAAACTGTTTTTT. As protein: CASSVDQQVGKLFF.

A word on this clone: Since no conserved phenylalanine or tryptophan closes the CDR3, a read error is the likely cause. The DNA is omitted, as the CDR3 cannot be located on it reliably, and the CDR3 follows TCRdb's listing. The rearrangement uses TRBV7-9 and TRBJ1-1; TRBD1 was called by the table and not checked on the DNA. The CDR3 length equals 13 residues, ends included. Germline loops: CDR1 SEHNR, CDR2 FQNEAQ (reference sequence). The CDR3 sequence is CASSPHTSGVRES.

The chain couples TRBV10-3 to TRBJ1-2, with D possibly matching TRBD1 (5 bases). V dropped 0 bases and J dropped 8 bases, with 16 bases sitting between them. The CDR3 sequence is 15 residues long. CDR1 is ENHRY and CDR2 is SYGVKD in the germline V gene. The CDR3 DNA follows: TGTGCCATCAGTGAGTCGGAATTGACAGTGCAAGGCTACACCTTC. As protein: CAISESELTVQGYTF.

J is TRBJ1-2 and V is TRBV7-9, with a weak D call TRBD1 (5 bases). This CDR3 spans 14 amino acids. V shed 0 bases and J shed 8 bases, with 13 bases lying between them. Germline assignment: CDR1 SEHNR and CDR2 FQNEAQ (reference sequence). CDR3 in amino acids: CASSLALQGGGYTF. CDR3 bases: TGTGCCAGCAGCTTAGCGCTGCAGGGTGGGGGCTACACCTTC.

V and J are TRBV6-6 and TRBJ1-2; 9 bases are a match to TRBD1. The V segment lost 4 bases and the J segment 3 bases; nucleotides outside the gene matches: 6. The CDR3 runs to 15 residues. CDR1 is MNHNY and CDR2 is SVGAGI in the germline V gene (reference sequence). CDR3: CASSSADRGDYGYTF. The CDR3 DNA is TGTGCCAGCAGTTCCGCCGACAGGGGGGACTATGGCTACACCTTC.

The rearrangement joins TRBV27 to TRBJ2-1; weak D call: TRBD1 (6 bases). CDR3 length equals 13 residues. With 6 bases removed from V and 8 bases from J, the gap between germline ends came to 14 bases. CDR1 MNHEY and CDR2 SMNVEV come from the germline V gene (reference sequence). The CDR3 is CASSITGSYEQFF. In nucleotides, the CDR3 is TGTGCCAGCAGCATAACAGGGTCCTATGAGCAGTTCTTC.

V and J are TRBV4-1 and TRBJ2-1, with a weak D call TRBD1 (5 bases). The length of the CDR3 is 16 residues. Looked up from germline, CDR1 is MGHRA and CDR2 is YSYEKL. Trimming left V 0 bases short and J 4 bases short, with 13 bases between. The CDR3 bases are TGCGCCAGCAGCCAAGATCAGGGCCATTCTTACAATGAGCAGTTCTTC. This gives the protein CASSQDQGHSYNEQFF.

The chain combines TRBV3-1 (or the pseudogene TRBV3-2) with TRBJ2-2, with a weak D call TRBD2 (6 bases). Germline V lookup: CDR1 LGHDT, CDR2 YNNKEL (reference sequence). The V end lost 2 bases, the J end lost 7 bases, and 23 bases lay between the germline ends. This CDR3 spans 18 amino acids. CDR3 protein: CASSQKWGNSGWGGELFF. The CDR3 nucleotides are TGTGCCAGCAGCCAAAAATGGGGGAATAGCGGCTGGGGCGGGGAGCTGTTTTTT.

The chain carries TRBV6-5 and TRBJ2-1; 7 bases are shared with TRBD1. The germline gives CDR1 MNHEY, CDR2 SVGAGI. The CDR3 contains 14 residues. V lost 7 bases to trimming and J lost 8 bases; unmatched junction nucleotides: 11. CDR3 sequence: CASTRGPDVHEQFF. The CDR3 DNA reads as TGTGCCAGCACTAGGGGGCCTGATGTCCATGAGCAGTTCTTC.

This chain's CDR3 is CASSIDKGGISTDTQYF. Here the CDR3 DNA reads TGTGCCAGTAGTATAGATAAAGGGGGTATCAGCACAGATACGCAGTATTTT. The chain carries TRBV19 and TRBJ2-3; D might be TRBD1 (6 bases). CDR3 length equals 17 residues. Germline V lookup: CDR1 LNHDA, CDR2 SQIVND (reference sequence). With 0 bases removed from V and 0 bases from J, the gap between germline ends came to 13 bases.

CDR3 sequence reads: CASNRLERELFF. CDR3 DNA: TGTGCCAGCAACCGACTGGAGAGGGAGCTGTTTTTT. The chain links TRBV25-1 to TRBJ2-2; D gene ambiguous. Germline V lookup: CDR1 MGHDK, CDR2 SYGVNS. Trimming shortened V by 7 bases and J by 9 bases, and 12 bases separated the two germline ends. The CDR3 sequence is 12 residues long.